These 27 T cell receptor beta chains came from one sample sequenced in a study of blood T cell repertoires in COVID-19. Only in-frame clones appear in the TCRdb table, and some are missing; sequencing was by immunoSEQ multiplex PCR. Altogether roughly 150,000 clones are present, 86% being singletons, with the ten largest covering approximately 4.3%. Sequencing was carried out using PBMCs or T cells enriched from blood (not recorded which). These receptors came from a man aged 50 to 60 who had recovered from COVID-19.

CDR3: CASRPTRPGQGALFFSGELFF. The CDR3 coding sequence is TGTGCCAGCAGACCCACTCGTCCGGGACAGGGGGCGCTTTTTTTCTCCGGGGAGCTGTTTTTT. J is TRBJ2-2 and V is TRBV7-6; 12 nucleotides align to TRBD1. The CDR3 consists of 21 residues. With V trimmed by 6 bases and J by 6 bases, 23 bases remained unmatched. From germline, CDR1 is SGHVS and CDR2 FNYEAQ.

This clone has a count of ten or more. This sequence joins TRBV5-8 and TRBJ2-3; 7 bases match TRBD1. Germline loops: CDR1 SGHTS, CDR2 YDEGEE. This CDR3 has 14 amino acids. V was clipped by 3 bases and J by 5 bases; unmatched bases: 6. The CDR3 loop is CASSWDSSLDTQYF. CDR3 DNA sequence: TGTGCCAGCAGCTGGGACAGCAGCCTAGATACGCAGTATTTT.

The sample holds one count of this clone. The chain recombines TRBV18 with TRBJ1-3, with a weak D call TRBD1 (5 bases). The CDR3 runs to 14 residues. The germline CDR1 and CDR2 sequences are KGHSH and LQKENI. Trimming left V 3 bases short and J 3 bases short, with 9 bases between. The CDR3 here is CASSPQGSGNTIYF. Written as DNA, the CDR3 is TGTGCCAGCTCACCGCAGGGAAGTGGAAACACCATATATTTT.

The chain carries TRBV27 and TRBJ1-2; 7 nucleotides line up with TRBD1. This CDR3 is built from 14 residues. The V gene's germline CDR1 is MNHEY and CDR2 SMNVEV (reference sequence). V gave up 5 bases and J gave up 9 bases; unmatched junction bases: 12. This chain's CDR3 is CASSRVLDRARYTF. The CDR3 DNA reads TGTGCCAGCAGTCGAGTCCTTGACAGGGCTCGCTACACCTTC.

V gene TRBV10-1 combines with J gene TRBJ1-1; D might be TRBD1 (5 bases). The CDR3 length is 15 residues. The V and J ends lost 9 bases and 2 bases respectively, with 19 bases between them. Looked up from germline, CDR1 is WNHNN and CDR2 is SYGVQD (reference sequence). CDR3 in amino acids: CARDPGRRENTEAFF. The CDR3 coding sequence is TGCGCCAGAGACCCAGGGCGACGAGAAAACACTGAAGCTTTCTTT.

This clone is a singleton in its sample. This chain links TRBV5-5 with TRBJ1-5; 8 bases match TRBD1. The CDR3 runs 15 residues. Germline loops: CDR1 SGHKS, CDR2 YYEKEE (reference sequence). V gave up 1 base and J gave up 5 bases; unmatched junction bases: 5. CDR3 loop: CASSLWTGYDQPQHF. CDR3 in DNA: TGTGCCAGCAGCTTGTGGACAGGGTACGATCAGCCCCAGCATTTT. The variable domain in full, completed from reference TRBV5-5 and TRBJ1-5, reads DAGVTQSPTHLIKTRGQQVTLRCSPISGHKSVSWYQQVLGQGPQFIFQYYEKEERGRGNFPDRFSARQFPNYSSELNVNALLLGDSALYLCASSLWTGYDQPQHFGDGTRLSIL.

The chain employs TRBV11-1 and TRBJ2-5; D is uncertain. The CDR3 is 12 residues long. Germline-derived CDR1 and CDR2 are SGHAT and FQDESV (reference sequence). Between the trimmed V and J ends, which lost 5 bases and 5 bases, there was a span of 9 bases. CDR3: CASSPLSETQYF. DNA of the CDR3: TGTGCCAGCAGCCCCCTTAGCGAGACCCAGTACTTC.

This chain uses TRBV4-3 with TRBJ2-2; D not resolved. The V end was cut by 0 bases, the J end by 4 bases, with 3 bases between. The CDR3 is made up of 13 amino acids. Germline CDR1 is LGHNA and CDR2 is YSLEER. As DNA, the CDR3 is TGCGCCAGCAGCCAAGAGCGCACCGGGGAGCTGTTTTTT. Its translation: CASSQERTGELFF.

CDR3 protein: CASSLEATASYGYTF. For the CDR3, the DNA is TGTGCCAGCAGCTTGGAGGCCACTGCTAGCTATGGCTACACCTTC. The chain has TRBV5-5 and TRBJ1-2; D unresolved. Germline CDR1 SGHKS, CDR2 YYEKEE (reference sequence). The CDR3 runs 15 residues. Trimming shortened V by 0 bases and J by 4 bases, and 13 bases separated the two germline ends.

In DNA form, the CDR3 reads TGTGCCAGCAGTTCCCCCAACGGGGGGCTGGTGACCCAGTACTTC. It codes for CASSSPNGGLVTQYF. J is TRBJ2-5 and V is TRBV28, with a weak D call TRBD2 (7 bases). V lost 4 bases and J lost 7, with 19 bases in between. In germline, CDR1 is MDHEN, CDR2 SYDVKM. This CDR3 comprises 15 residues.

The chain is built from TRBV11-2 and TRBJ2-7; tentative D call: TRBD1 (5 bases). Looked up from germline, CDR1 is SGHAT and CDR2 is FQNNGV. Trimming cost V 4 bases and J 1 base, with 11 bases left between them. The CDR3 has 14 amino acids. The CDR3 nucleotides are TGTGCCAGCAGCTATGACAGAGATTCCTACGAGCAGTACGTC. Translating gives CASSYDRDSYEQYV.

The chain couples TRBV30 to TRBJ1-2; perhaps TRBD1 as D (5 bases). The germline V and J ends were trimmed by 2 bases and 7 bases, with 14 bases remaining between them. Germline V gene sequence: CDR1 GTSNPN, CDR2 SVGIG (reference sequence). There are 13 residues in the CDR3. The CDR3 region is CAWSIYRGGGYTF. CDR3 coding DNA: TGTGCCTGGAGTATATATAGGGGAGGTGGCTACACCTTC.

In its sample, this clone was seen a few times. The rearrangement joins TRBV24-1 to TRBJ2-2; possible D gene TRBD1, 7 bases. Germline values: CDR1 KGHDR, CDR2 SFDVKD. Trimming pared 6 bases from V and 4 bases from J, leaving 14 bases between. This CDR3 has 15 residues. The CDR3 coding sequence is TGTGCCACCAGTTTAGGAGGGGGCATCACCGGGGAGCTGTTTTTT. Amino acids: CATSLGGGITGELFF.

This rearrangement joins TRBV28 to TRBJ2-1; TRBD1 agrees at 11 bases. Germline trimming cut 2 bases from V and 3 bases from J; bases unmatched to any gene: 0. The CDR3 length is 15 residues. In germline, CDR1 is MDHEN, CDR2 SYDVKM. The CDR3 loop reads CASSLGTGGYNEQFF. The CDR3 region has the DNA TGTGCCAGCAGTTTAGGGACAGGGGGCTACAATGAGCAGTTCTTC.

The chain carries TRBV5-1 and TRBJ1-1, with 7 bases lining up with TRBD1. J lost 2 bases, V lost 5 bases, and 9 bases had no gene match. CDR3 length: 15 amino acids. From germline, CDR1 is SGHRS and CDR2 YFSETQ. CDR3 bases: TGCGCCAGCAGTTTTACAGGGGCTGAAAACACTGAAGCTTTCTTT. This sequence encodes CASSFTGAENTEAFF.

This clone was seen a few times. CDR3 in DNA: TGCAGCGTTGAAGGGACAGGGGATAATGAAAAACTGTTTTTT. Residues: CSVEGTGDNEKLFF. The chain has TRBV29-1 and TRBJ1-4; 9 nucleotides agree with TRBD1. V trimming: 1 base; J trimming: 4 bases; junction bases outside the gene matches: 1. This CDR3 has 14 amino acids. Germline CDR1 and CDR2: SQVTM and ANQGSEA.

The rearrangement joins TRBV29-1 to TRBJ2-2, with 9 positions matching TRBD2. This CDR3 has 15 residues. Per germline, CDR1 SQVTM and CDR2 ANQGSEA. Losses at the gene ends were 6 bases for V and 0 bases for J; bases not matched to a gene: 5. CDR3 nucleotides: TGCAGCGTCCGAGCGGGAGGTGCGAACACCGGGGAGCTGTTTTTT. Encoded protein: CSVRAGGANTGELFF.

This chain joins TRBV6-6 and TRBJ1-1, with 10 positions matching TRBD1. Unmatched junction bases numbered 10, after V lost 4 bases and J lost 5 bases. Germline assignment: CDR1 MNHNY and CDR2 SVGAGI (reference sequence). The CDR3 runs to 16 residues. For the CDR3, the DNA is TGTGCCAGCAGTTCCATGGACAGGGGGGATGGGACTGAAGCTTTCTTT. It yields the protein CASSSMDRGDGTEAFF.

This chain uses TRBV7-9 with TRBJ1-1, with 8 bases lining up with TRBD1. Germline values: CDR1 SEHNR, CDR2 FQNEAQ (reference sequence). Losses at the gene ends were 5 bases for V and 4 bases for J; bases not matched to a gene: 9. The CDR3 sequence is 15 residues long. In nucleotides, the CDR3 is TGTGCCAGCAGCCGCACACAGGGGGGAGGCACTGAAGCTTTCTTT. Its protein product is CASSRTQGGGTEAFF.

V and J are TRBV25-1 and TRBJ2-3; 8 nucleotides match TRBD2. This CDR3 has 13 amino acids. The trim removed 6 bases at V and 8 bases at J, leaving 7 bases unmatched. CDR1 and CDR2 (germline): MGHDK, SYGVNS. The CDR3 loop is CASSDDLAGTQYF. The CDR3 DNA is TGTGCCAGCAGCGATGACCTAGCGGGTACGCAGTATTTT.

V gene TRBV5-4 combines with J gene TRBJ1-4; 10 positions match TRBD1. The CDR3 is 15 residues long. In germline, CDR1 is SGHNT, CDR2 YYREEE (reference sequence). V trimming: 7 bases; J trimming: 6 bases; junction bases outside the gene matches: 9. This CDR3 is CASSSPGQGYEKLFF. DNA of the CDR3: TGTGCCAGCTCCTCACCGGGACAGGGGTATGAAAAACTGTTTTTT.

This clone was observed once. The chain couples TRBV5-4 to TRBJ2-7; 13 bases map to TRBD2. V lost 4 bases and J lost 1; bases outside the gene matches: 2. The CDR3 loop spans 15 amino acids. Per the germline V gene, CDR1 is SGHNT and CDR2 is YYREEE (reference sequence). The CDR3 loop is CASSPGLAGSYEQYF. The DNA for the CDR3 is TGTGCCAGCAGCCCGGGACTAGCGGGATCCTACGAGCAGTACTTC.

This chain connects TRBV9 to TRBJ1-3, with 7 positions matching TRBD1. The CDR3 is 16 residues long. Germline CDR1 is SGDLS and CDR2 is YYNGEE. Trimming cost V 1 base and J 7 bases; bases outside gene matches: 11. The CDR3 DNA is TGTGCCAGCAGCGTATTGGGGGGACAGTCCTTCAACACCATATATTTT. Amino acid sequence: CASSVLGGQSFNTIYF.

This chain joins TRBV5-1 and TRBJ1-1, with D perhaps matching TRBD1 (5 bases). The CDR3 consists of 14 residues. Germline CDR1 reads SGHRS; CDR2 reads YFSETQ. V was trimmed by 0 bases and J by 1 base, leaving 7 bases between them. CDR3: CASSLDGQNTEAFF. CDR3 nucleotide sequence: TGCGCCAGCAGCTTGGACGGACAGAACACTGAAGCTTTCTTT.

The chain combines TRBV2 with TRBJ1-6, with a possible D match to TRBD1 (5 bases). Germline V gene lookup returns CDR1 SNHLY and CDR2 FYNNEI. This CDR3 has 14 residues. V was cut by 9 bases and J by 8 bases, with 17 bases left in between. The CDR3 loop reads CARGTSRGDSPLHF. DNA of the CDR3: TGTGCCAGGGGGACTTCGCGGGGAGATTCACCCCTCCACTTT.

The rearrangement links TRBV4-3 to TRBJ1-4; D is unresolved. V dropped 4 bases and J dropped 10 bases, with 19 bases sitting between them. CDR1 is LGHNA, CDR2 YSLEER, per germline. CDR3 length equals 15 residues. The CDR3 is CASSLQLTQEGKLFF. The CDR3 nucleotides read TGCGCCAGCAGCCTACAACTCACCCAAGAGGGAAAACTGTTTTTT.

The V and J genes are TRBV7-3 and TRBJ2-6, with 10 nucleotides matching TRBD1. After removal of 5 bases from V and 2 bases from J, the junction contained 9 bases not matched to a gene. This CDR3 region has 18 residues. CDR1 and CDR2 from the germline V gene are SGHTA and FQGTGA. The CDR3 coding sequence is TGTGCCAGCAGCCTGTCATCCGGGACAGGGGCTGGGGCCAACGTCCTGACTTTC. It yields the protein CASSLSSGTGAGANVLTF. The whole variable domain, remainder taken from reference TRBV7-3 and TRBJ2-6, is GAGVSQTPSNKVTEKGKYVELRCDPISGHTALYWYRQSLGQGPEFLIYFQGTGAADDSGLPNDRFFAVRPEGSVSTLKIQRTERGDSAVYLCASSLSSGTGAGANVLTFGAGSRLTVL.